One sample yielded the 30 T cell receptor beta chains listed below, sequenced in a study of blood T cells in healthy people across ages. The use of a sample-barcoded 5' primer and a J-beta primer mix characterized a second PCR of about 7 to 12 cycles. TCRdb processed the 5' RACE reads anew with MiXCR; each CDR3 protein has one entry. The sample gives about 1.6 million distinct CDR3 sequences, roughly 30% of which show up once; about 11% is in the top ten. The specimen sequenced was blood. The receptors shown here come from a woman under 40 in good health.

The chain is built from TRBV5-1 and TRBJ1-2, with D perhaps matching TRBD1 (6 bases). Trimming left V 4 bases short and J 8 bases short, with 18 bases between. CDR1 is SGHRS, CDR2 YFSETQ, per germline. This CDR3 contains 14 residues. CDR3 protein: CASSQTGTSVGYTF. Here the CDR3 DNA reads TGCGCCAGCAGCCAAACCGGGACATCGGTCGGCTACACCTTC.

In its sample, this clonotype was seen a few times. J is TRBJ1-2 and V is TRBV21-1; the DNA was not compared with TRBD1, the D call given in the table. TRBV21-1 is noted as a pseudogene. The CDR3 consists of 16 residues. The CDR3 reads CASSKTDGTGVYGYTF. DNA of the CDR3: TGTGCCAGCAGCAAAACTGATGGGACAGGGGTGTATGGCTACACCTTC.

The V call is TRBV9, the J call TRBJ2-2; 12 bases match TRBD2. The CDR3 sequence is 16 residues long. Germline CDR1 and CDR2: SGDLS and YYNGEE. The V segment lost 3 bases and the J segment 7 bases; nucleotides outside the gene matches: 7. The CDR3 spells CASSARTSGTVGELFF. The CDR3 coding sequence is TGTGCCAGCAGCGCCAGGACTAGCGGGACCGTCGGGGAGCTGTTTTTT.

V gene TRBV7-7 combines with J gene TRBJ2-5; 12 bases agree with TRBD2. The CDR3 runs to 15 residues. J lost 4 bases, V lost 5 bases, and 5 bases had no gene match. CDR1 and CDR2 (germline): SSHAT, FNYEAQ (reference sequence). The CDR3 region is CASSKTSGRGETQYF. The CDR3 DNA is TGTGCCAGCAGCAAGACTAGCGGGAGAGGAGAGACCCAGTACTTC.

The rearrangement links TRBV27 to TRBJ1-6; D remains ambiguous. V was cut by 8 bases and J by 8 bases, with 13 bases left in between. The CDR3 has 13 residues. CDR1 is MNHEY and CDR2 is SMNVEV in the germline V gene (reference sequence). The CDR3 DNA reads TGTGCCAGCTCTCACGGCCCTGATTCACCCCTCCACTTT. This sequence encodes CASSHGPDSPLHF.

This clonotype has just a few counts. The J gene is TRBJ2-5, the V gene TRBV20-1, with D perhaps TRBD2 (6 bases). The CDR3 sequence is 13 residues long. The V gene's germline CDR1 is DFQATT and CDR2 SNEGSKA (reference sequence). V lost 1 base and J 4 bases, leaving 10 bases between the germline ends. The CDR3 sequence: CSARVLGGETQYF. As DNA, the CDR3 is TGCAGTGCTAGAGTCCTGGGAGGAGAGACCCAGTACTTC.

This clonotype was recorded a few times. V and J are TRBV24-1 and TRBJ2-5; D is ambiguous. Germline CDR1 and CDR2: KGHDR and SFDVKD. V was trimmed by 3 bases and J by 4 bases, leaving 20 bases between them. This CDR3 is 17 amino acids long. The CDR3 reads CATSDSLNPALGETQYF. In nucleotides, the CDR3 is TGTGCCACCAGTGATAGCCTCAACCCGGCGTTGGGAGAGACCCAGTACTTC.

In its sample, this clonotype was seen many times. The genes are TRBV24-1 and TRBJ2-5; a weak D match, TRBD1 (6 bases). CDR3 length: 18 amino acids. CDR1 is KGHDR, CDR2 SFDVKD, per germline. The ends were cut back, 4 bases at V and 1 base at J, with 21 bases in the middle. CDR3 DNA: TGTGCCACCAGTGAGGCAAGGACAGCAACAAACCTCCAAGAGACCCAGTACTTC. Translating gives CATSEARTATNLQETQYF.

This clonotype has only a few counts. V usage is TRBV5-6 and J usage is TRBJ2-5; TRBD1 matches at 8 bases. The CDR3 sequence is 15 residues long. With V trimmed by 2 bases and J by 0 bases, 3 bases remained unmatched. CDR1 is SGHDT and CDR2 is YYEEEE in the germline V gene. The CDR3 region is CASSFVDRDQETQYF. The DNA for the CDR3 is TGTGCCAGCAGCTTCGTGGACAGGGACCAAGAGACCCAGTACTTC.

This clonotype was found many times. V is TRBV10-3 and J is TRBJ2-7; D may be TRBD2 (7 bases). With 8 bases removed from V and 5 bases from J, the gap between germline ends came to 16 bases. The CDR3 is made up of 13 amino acids. Germline V CDR1 and CDR2: ENHRY, SYGVKD. This CDR3 is CAISEGEGHEQYF. Here the CDR3 DNA reads TGTGCCATCTCTGAGGGGGAGGGCCACGAGCAGTACTTC.

This clonotype was counted between two and nine times. The genes are TRBV7-3 and TRBJ2-1; maybe TRBD2 (6 bases). V dropped 1 base and J dropped 9 bases, with 13 bases sitting between them. The length of the CDR3 is 14 residues. Germline CDR1 is SGHTA and CDR2 is FQGTGA. In nucleotides, the CDR3 is TGTGCCAGCAGCTTAAATCCGGGAGAGGGTGAGCAGTTCTTC. This sequence encodes CASSLNPGEGEQFF.

The chain joins TRBV4-3 to TRBJ2-2; D not resolved. The CDR3 extends over 15 amino acids. Germline lookup yields CDR1 LGHNA and CDR2 YSLEER. V was trimmed by 1 base and J by 5 bases, leaving 11 bases between them. In nucleotides, the CDR3 is TGCGCCAGCAGCCAAGGCGGCTATCAGACCGGGGAGCTGTTTTTT. Its translation: CASSQGGYQTGELFF.

The sample holds a few counts of this clonotype. The chain has TRBV20-1 and TRBJ1-1; D is undetermined. The germline V and J ends were trimmed by 4 bases and 1 base, with 10 bases remaining between them. Germline loops: CDR1 DFQATT, CDR2 SNEGSKA (reference sequence). This CDR3 is 13 amino acids long. The CDR3 bases are TGCAGTGCTAACCGTCAGCCGAACACTGAAGCTTTCTTT. Residues: CSANRQPNTEAFF.

This clonotype was observed a few times. The rearrangement links TRBV29-1 to TRBJ2-1; D is undetermined. Trimming shortened V by 6 bases and J by 10 bases, and 13 bases separated the two germline ends. CDR3 size: 11 residues. Germline V CDR1 and CDR2: SQVTM, ANQGSEA. CDR3 DNA: TGCAGCGTCGGCCTTTTGCAGGAGCAGTTCTTC. As protein: CSVGLLQEQFF.

On this clonotype itself: The junction does not match germline at one end; this may be a read error. The genes are TRBV20-1 and TRBJ2-7; D is unresolved. CDR3 length equals 14 residues. Germline V gene data show CDR1 as DFQATT and CDR2 as SNEGSKA (reference sequence). This CDR3 reads CGARDSRPLYEQYF. Written as DNA, the CDR3 is TGCGGTGCTAGAGATTCGCGACCCCTCTACGAGCAGTACTTC.

As for this clonotype: A much larger clone differs from this one at a single base, so this may be a read error. V and J are TRBV29-1 and TRBJ2-1; a possible D gene is TRBD2 (5 bases). V was trimmed by 3 bases and J by 4 bases, leaving 19 bases between them. CDR3 size: 16 residues. CDR1 is SQVTM, CDR2 ANQGSEA, per germline. CDR3: CSVDPAESGNYNEQFF. CDR3 DNA: TGCAGCGTTGACCCGGCAGAGTCGGGGAATTACAATGAGCAGTTCTTC.

The chain carries TRBV4-1 and TRBJ2-3; 8 nucleotides agree with TRBD1. Unmatched junction bases numbered 4, after V lost 2 bases and J lost 3 bases. The germline V gene has CDR1 MGHRA and CDR2 YSYEKL. CDR3 size: 15 residues. CDR3 amino acids: CASSQRQGRTDTQYF. The CDR3 coding sequence is TGCGCCAGCAGCCAACGACAGGGGAGGACAGATACGCAGTATTTT.

The genes are TRBV7-8 and TRBJ2-3; 13 bases fit TRBD2. This CDR3 has 15 amino acids. Germline CDR1 is SGHVS and CDR2 is FQNEAQ. V lost 5 bases to trimming and J lost 6 bases; unmatched junction nucleotides: 5. The CDR3 coding sequence is TGTGCCAGCAGCCTCGGGACTAGCGGGGAGGATACGCAGTATTTT. It yields the protein CASSLGTSGEDTQYF.

This clonotype was counted at least ten times. This CDR3 is CASRRDRINSPLHF. Here the CDR3 DNA reads TGTGCCAGCAGGCGGGACAGAATAAATTCACCCCTCCACTTT. The chain has TRBV2 and TRBJ1-6, with 7 bases that match TRBD1. Losses at the gene ends were 6 bases for V and 7 bases for J; bases not matched to a gene: 6. This CDR3 comprises 14 residues. The V gene's germline CDR1 is SNHLY and CDR2 FYNNEI. Complete variable domain (other parts from reference TRBV2 and TRBJ1-6): EPEVTQTPSHQVTQMGQEVILRCVPISNHLYFYWYRQILGQKVEFLVSFYNNEISEKSEIFDDQFSVERPDGSNFTLKIRSTKLEDSAMYFCASRRDRINSPLHFGNGTRLTVT.

This chain joins TRBV10-1 and TRBJ2-3; TRBD1 agrees at 7 bases. Germline V gene sequence: CDR1 WNHNN, CDR2 SYGVQD (reference sequence). This CDR3 has 14 amino acids. J gave up 4 bases and V 3 bases, and 4 bases lay outside the gene matches. The CDR3: CASSDTGVSDTQYF. The CDR3 DNA follows: TGCGCCAGCAGTGATACAGGGGTGTCAGATACGCAGTATTTT.

A remark on this clonotype: Germline is not matched at one junction end, which may reflect a read error. V is TRBV5-1 and J is TRBJ1-1; perhaps TRBD1 as D (6 bases). Looked up from germline, CDR1 is SGHRS and CDR2 is YFSETQ. The CDR3 is 14 amino acids. The DNA of the CDR3 is TGCGTCAGCAGCACCCGGGGGGCGAACACTGAAGCTTTCTTT. Translating gives CVSSTRGANTEAFF.

DNA of the CDR3: TGTGCCAGCAGACCCCTCAAAGGGACTAGCGGCAATGAGCAGTTCTTC. Its protein product is CASRPLKGTSGNEQFF. This chain connects TRBV6-9 to TRBJ2-1; TRBD2 aligns across 11 bases. The ends lost 6 bases at V and 6 bases at J; junction bases unmatched: 10. The CDR3 totals 16 residues. The germline gives CDR1 MNHGY, CDR2 SVAAGI.

There are a few counts of this clonotype. This sequence joins TRBV20-1 and TRBJ2-1; 7 nucleotides align to TRBD1. This CDR3 is built from 15 residues. CDR1 is DFQATT and CDR2 is SNEGSKA in the germline V gene (reference sequence). V lost 0 bases and J lost 5; bases outside the gene matches: 7. CDR3 DNA sequence: TGCAGTGCTAGAGATGCAGGGGGTTACAACAATGAGCAGTTCTTC. It codes for CSARDAGGYNNEQFF.

This clonotype appeared once. The chain joins TRBV4-1 to TRBJ2-1, with 8 bases fitting TRBD2. Losses at the gene ends were 4 bases for V and 0 bases for J; bases not matched to a gene: 8. The CDR3 extends over 17 amino acids. CDR1 and CDR2 (germline): MGHRA, YSYEKL. The CDR3 spells CASSRRLAGSSYNEQFF. CDR3 nucleotide sequence: TGCGCCAGCAGCCGCAGATTAGCGGGGAGCTCCTACAATGAGCAGTTCTTC.

As to this clonotype: In this CDR3 the conserved last residue, phenylalanine or tryptophan, is missing, so a read error is likely. The CDR3 DNA follows: TGCGCCAGCAGCCGTATACGACAGGGGAACACTGAAGCTTTCTGT. Translated, it gives CASSRIRQGNTEAFC. The chain has TRBV4-1 and TRBJ1-1, with 7 bases aligning to TRBD1. Germline V gives CDR1 MGHRA, CDR2 YSYEKL. This CDR3 contains 15 residues. Trimming removed 4 bases from V and 1 base from J; junction bases left unmatched: 6.

As to this clonotype: The junction departs from the called germline gene at one end, perhaps through a read error. The chain links TRBV7-9 to TRBJ2-5; D uncertain. Germline loops: CDR1 SEHNR, CDR2 FQNEAQ (reference sequence). This CDR3 spans 14 amino acids. CDR3 sequence reads: CASTLKGSEETQYF. In nucleotides, the CDR3 is TGTGCCAGCACCTTAAAGGGCAGCGAAGAGACCCAGTACTTC. Based on the CDR3 plus reference TRBV7-9 and TRBJ2-5, the full variable domain is DTGVSQNPRHKITKRGQNVTFRCDPISEHNRLYWYRQTLGQGPEFLTYFQNEAQLEKSRLLSDRFSAERPKGSFSTLEIQRTEQGDSAMYLCASTLKGSEETQYFGPGTRLLVL.

The chain combines TRBV11-2 with TRBJ2-5; 7 bases map to TRBD2. Looked up from germline, CDR1 is SGHAT and CDR2 is FQNNGV. The CDR3 runs 14 residues. With 0 bases clipped from V and 7 bases from J, the junction kept 5 bases outside the gene matches. This CDR3 is CASSLDGEGRTQYF. The CDR3 DNA sequence: TGTGCCAGCAGCTTAGACGGGGAGGGGAGGACCCAGTACTTC.

Comments on this clonotype: A much larger clonotype is one base distant, so this may be a read error. This chain connects TRBV6-2 or TRBV6-3 to TRBJ1-2, with D possibly TRBD1 on 5 matching bases. Germline values: CDR1 MNHEY, CDR2 SVGEGT. Trimming removed 2 bases at V and 7 bases at J, with 14 bases between. The CDR3 consists of 14 residues. In DNA form, the CDR3 reads TGTGCCAGCAGTTACGCCCGGGGGTCGATTGGCTACACCTTC. It is translated as CASSYARGSIGYTF.

Only a few counts were recorded for this clonotype. The chain carries TRBV6-1 and TRBJ2-7; tentatively, D is TRBD1 or TRBD2 (5 bases each). Germline V gene lookup returns CDR1 MNHNS and CDR2 SASEGT. Between the trimmed V and J ends, which lost 8 bases and 0 bases, there was a span of 17 bases. CDR3 length equals 15 residues. The CDR3 sequence: CASGTGTVSSYEQYF. The CDR3 nucleotides read TGTGCCAGCGGGACCGGGACGGTGAGCTCCTACGAGCAGTACTTC.

This clonotype was seen more than once but under ten times. The V call is TRBV3-1, the J call TRBJ2-7; D uncertain. CDR1 is LGHDT and CDR2 is YNNKEL in the germline V gene (reference sequence). V lost 0 bases and J 6 bases, leaving 3 bases between the germline ends. The CDR3 covers 11 residues. CDR3 sequence (DNA): TGTGCCAGCAGCCAAGAGGTCGAGCAGTACTTC. Protein product: CASSQEVEQYF.